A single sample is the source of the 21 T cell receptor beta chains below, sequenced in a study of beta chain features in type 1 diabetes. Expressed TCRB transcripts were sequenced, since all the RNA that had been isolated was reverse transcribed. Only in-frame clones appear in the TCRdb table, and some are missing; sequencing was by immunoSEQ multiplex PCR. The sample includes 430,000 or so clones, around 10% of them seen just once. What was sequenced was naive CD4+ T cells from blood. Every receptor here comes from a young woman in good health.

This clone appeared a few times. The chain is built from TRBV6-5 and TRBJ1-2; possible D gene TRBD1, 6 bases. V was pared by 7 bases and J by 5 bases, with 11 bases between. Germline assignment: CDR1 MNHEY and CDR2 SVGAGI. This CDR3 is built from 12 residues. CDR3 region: CASTKTGYGYTF. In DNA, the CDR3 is TGTGCCAGCACCAAAACAGGGTATGGCTACACCTTC.

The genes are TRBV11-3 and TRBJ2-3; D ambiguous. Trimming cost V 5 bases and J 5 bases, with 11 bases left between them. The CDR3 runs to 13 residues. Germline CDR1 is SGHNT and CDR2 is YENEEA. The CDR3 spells CASSPRTGDTQYF. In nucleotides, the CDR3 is TGTGCCAGCAGCCCCAGGACGGGAGATACGCAGTATTTT. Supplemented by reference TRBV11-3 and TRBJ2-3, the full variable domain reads EAGVVQSPRYKIIEKKQPVAFWCNPISGHNTLYWYLQNLGQGPELLIRYENEEAVDDSQLPKDRFSAERLKGVDSTLKIQPAELGDSAVYLCASSPRTGDTQYFGPGTRLTVL.

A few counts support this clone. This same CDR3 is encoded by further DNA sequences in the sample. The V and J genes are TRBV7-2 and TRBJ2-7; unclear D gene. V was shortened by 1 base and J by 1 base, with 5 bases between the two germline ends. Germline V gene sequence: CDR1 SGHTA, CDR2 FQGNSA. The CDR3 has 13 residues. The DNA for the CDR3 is TGTGCCAGCAGCTTAGGTAGATCCTACGAGCAGTACTTC. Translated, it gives CASSLGRSYEQYF.

CDR3 amino acids: CASSSQASGRAQGYEQYF. In DNA form, the CDR3 reads TGTGCCAGCAGTTCCCAGGCCAGCGGGAGGGCCCAAGGGTACGAGCAGTACTTC. This chain uses TRBV27 with TRBJ2-7; 10 bases fit TRBD2. Germline V lookup: CDR1 MNHEY, CDR2 SMNVEV (reference sequence). The CDR3 contains 18 residues. The V segment lost 4 bases and the J segment 4 bases; nucleotides outside the gene matches: 16.

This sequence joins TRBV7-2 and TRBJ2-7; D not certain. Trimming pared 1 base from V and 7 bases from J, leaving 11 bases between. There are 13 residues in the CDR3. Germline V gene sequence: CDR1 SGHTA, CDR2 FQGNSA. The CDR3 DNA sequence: TGTGCCAGCAGCTTAGTACGGATGGGGGAGCAGTACGTC. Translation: CASSLVRMGEQYV.

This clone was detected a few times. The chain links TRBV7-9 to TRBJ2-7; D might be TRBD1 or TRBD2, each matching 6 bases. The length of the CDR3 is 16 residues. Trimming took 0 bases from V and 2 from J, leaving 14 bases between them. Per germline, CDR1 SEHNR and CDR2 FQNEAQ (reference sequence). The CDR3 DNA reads TGTGCCAGCAGCTTAGCTGGTACCGGGGGCACCTACGAGCAGTACTTC. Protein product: CASSLAGTGGTYEQYF.

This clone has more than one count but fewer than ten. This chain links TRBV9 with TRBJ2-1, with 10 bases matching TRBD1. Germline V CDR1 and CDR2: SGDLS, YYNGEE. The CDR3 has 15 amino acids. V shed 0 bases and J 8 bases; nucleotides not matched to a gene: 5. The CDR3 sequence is CASSVGRQGAHEQFF. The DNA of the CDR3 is TGTGCCAGCAGCGTAGGGAGACAGGGGGCGCATGAGCAGTTCTTC.

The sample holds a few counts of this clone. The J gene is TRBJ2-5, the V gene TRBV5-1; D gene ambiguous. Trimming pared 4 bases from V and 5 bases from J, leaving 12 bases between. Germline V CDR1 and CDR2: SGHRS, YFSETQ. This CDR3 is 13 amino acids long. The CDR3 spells CASSMIRSETQYF. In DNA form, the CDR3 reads TGCGCCAGCAGCATGATTCGATCGGAGACCCAGTACTTC. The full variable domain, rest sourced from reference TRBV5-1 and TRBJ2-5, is KAGVTQTPRYLIKTRGQQVTLSCSPISGHRSVSWYQQTPGQGLQFLFEYFSETQRNKGNFPGRFSGRQFSNSRSEMNVSTLELGDSALYLCASSMIRSETQYFGPGTRLLVL.

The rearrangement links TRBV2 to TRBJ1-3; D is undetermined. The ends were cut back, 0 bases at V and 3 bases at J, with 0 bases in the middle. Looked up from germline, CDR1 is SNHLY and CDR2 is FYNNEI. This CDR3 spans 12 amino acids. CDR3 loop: CASSEAGNTIYF. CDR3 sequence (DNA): TGTGCCAGCAGTGAAGCTGGAAACACCATATATTTT.

The CDR3 bases are TGCGCCAGCAGCCGGGGACAGAACTCCTACGAGCAGTACTTC. It is translated as CASSRGQNSYEQYF. The V and J genes are TRBV4-3 and TRBJ2-7, with TRBD1 matching 7 bases. The J segment lost 0 bases and the V segment lost 4 bases, leaving 3 bases of the junction unmatched. CDR3 size: 14 residues. Germline V gives CDR1 LGHNA, CDR2 YSLEER.

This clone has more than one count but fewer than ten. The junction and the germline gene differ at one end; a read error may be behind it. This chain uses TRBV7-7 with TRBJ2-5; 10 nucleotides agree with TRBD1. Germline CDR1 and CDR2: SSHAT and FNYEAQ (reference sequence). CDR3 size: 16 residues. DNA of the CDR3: TGTGCTAGCAGCTTAGAGGGACAGGGGTTACAAGAGACCCAGTACTTC. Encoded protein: CASSLEGQGLQETQYF.

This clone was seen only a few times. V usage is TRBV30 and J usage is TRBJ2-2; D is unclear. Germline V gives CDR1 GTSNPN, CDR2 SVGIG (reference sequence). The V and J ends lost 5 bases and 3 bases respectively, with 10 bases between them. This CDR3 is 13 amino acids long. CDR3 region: CAWEFGYTGELFF. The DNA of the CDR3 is TGTGCCTGGGAATTCGGTTACACCGGGGAGCTGTTTTTT.

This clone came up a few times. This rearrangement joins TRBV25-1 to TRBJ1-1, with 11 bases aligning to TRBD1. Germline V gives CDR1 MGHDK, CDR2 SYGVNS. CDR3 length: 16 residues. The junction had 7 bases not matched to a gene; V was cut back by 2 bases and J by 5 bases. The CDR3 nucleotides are TGTGCCAGCAGTGAACCGGACAGGGGGCCTCGGACTGAAGCTTTCTTT. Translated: CASSEPDRGPRTEAFF.

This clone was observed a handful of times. The CDR3: CASATTGSSYEQYF. The CDR3 DNA reads as TGTGCCAGTGCAACAACAGGGAGCTCCTACGAGCAGTACTTC. The V and J genes are TRBV7-2 and TRBJ2-7, with D perhaps TRBD1 (6 bases). CDR1 and CDR2 (germline): SGHTA, FQGNSA. The V gene lost 9 bases and the J gene lost 0 bases, with 15 bases spanning the gap. The length of the CDR3 is 14 residues.

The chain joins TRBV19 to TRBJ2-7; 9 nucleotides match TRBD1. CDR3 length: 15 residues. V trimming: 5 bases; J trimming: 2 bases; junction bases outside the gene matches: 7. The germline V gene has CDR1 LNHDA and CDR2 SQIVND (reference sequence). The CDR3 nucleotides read TGTGCCAGTAGTCACAGGGGGCAGAAAGCCTACGAGCAGTACTTC. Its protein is CASSHRGQKAYEQYF.

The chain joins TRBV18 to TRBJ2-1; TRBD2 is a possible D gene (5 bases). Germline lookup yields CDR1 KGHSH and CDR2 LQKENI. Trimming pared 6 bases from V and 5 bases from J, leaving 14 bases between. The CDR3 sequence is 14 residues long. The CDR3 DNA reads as TGTGCCAGCTCCCCGAGGGCGCTCCACAATGAGCAGTTCTTC. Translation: CASSPRALHNEQFF.

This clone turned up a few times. The CDR3 reads CASRLSGGGTEAFF. In DNA, the CDR3 is TGTGCCAGCAGATTGTCCGGCGGGGGCACTGAAGCTTTCTTT. This chain uses TRBV7-3 with TRBJ1-1; D might be TRBD1 (5 bases). V shed 6 bases and J shed 4 bases, with 15 bases lying between them. Germline loops: CDR1 SGHTA, CDR2 FQGTGA. The CDR3 contains 14 residues.

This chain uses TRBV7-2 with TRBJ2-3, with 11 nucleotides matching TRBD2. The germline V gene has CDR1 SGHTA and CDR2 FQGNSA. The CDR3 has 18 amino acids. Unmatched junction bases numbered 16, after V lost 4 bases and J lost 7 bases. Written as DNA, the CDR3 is TGTGCCAGCAGCTCCACGTTAGCGGGGGGGGCCTTTGGGAATACGCAGTATTTT. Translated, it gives CASSSTLAGGAFGNTQYF.

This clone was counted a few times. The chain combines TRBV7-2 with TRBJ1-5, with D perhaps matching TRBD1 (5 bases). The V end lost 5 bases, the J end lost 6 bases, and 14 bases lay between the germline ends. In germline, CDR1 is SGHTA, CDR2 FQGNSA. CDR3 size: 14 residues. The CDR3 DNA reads TGTGCCAGCAGCCAGGGATCCGGGGGTCAGCCCCAGCATTTT. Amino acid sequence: CASSQGSGGQPQHF.

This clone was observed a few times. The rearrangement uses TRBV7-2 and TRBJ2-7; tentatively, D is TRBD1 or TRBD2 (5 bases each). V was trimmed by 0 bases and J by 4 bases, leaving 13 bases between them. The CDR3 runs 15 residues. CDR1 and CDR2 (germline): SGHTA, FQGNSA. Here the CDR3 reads CASSLAPGAAYEQYF. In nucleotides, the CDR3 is TGTGCCAGCAGCTTAGCTCCCGGGGCGGCTTACGAGCAGTACTTC.

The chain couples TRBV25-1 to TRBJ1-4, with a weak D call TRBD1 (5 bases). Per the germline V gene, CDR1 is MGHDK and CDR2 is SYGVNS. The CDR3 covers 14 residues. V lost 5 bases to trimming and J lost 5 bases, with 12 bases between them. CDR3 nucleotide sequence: TGTGCCAGCAGTCGGGGACCATCAAATGAAAAACTGTTTTTT. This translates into CASSRGPSNEKLFF.